The 21 T cell receptor beta chains in this list originate from one sample, sequenced in a study of radiotherapy plus CTLA-4 blockade in lung cancer. TCRdb's table, derived via immunoSEQ multiplex PCR, lists solely in-frame clones and lacks some. Among roughly 80,000 clones listed, about 79% were seen once. Sequencing was performed on peripheral blood, taken from a patient treated with radiotherapy plus ipilimumab. These receptors were obtained from a human donor with non-small cell lung cancer who had a partial response to radiotherapy plus ipilimumab. Some clones in this sample may be carry-over from other donors' samples.

The chain combines TRBV4-1 with TRBJ2-7, with 7 bases lining up with TRBD1. The CDR3 has 15 residues. CDR1 and CDR2 (germline): MGHRA, YSYEKL. J was trimmed by 2 bases and V by 0 bases; bases with no gene match: 4. Written as DNA, the CDR3 is TGCGCCAGCAGCCAAGACCGGACAGGCCCCTACGAGCAGTACTTC. Amino acid sequence: CASSQDRTGPYEQYF.

V gene TRBV4-2 combines with J gene TRBJ2-7; D may be TRBD1 (6 bases). CDR1 is LGHNA and CDR2 is YNFKEQ in the germline V gene. This CDR3 is 15 amino acids long. Trimming removed 1 base at V and 3 bases at J, with 13 bases between. CDR3: CASSQGYSRGYEQYF. The CDR3 DNA sequence: TGTGCCAGCAGCCAAGGATACTCCAGGGGCTACGAGCAGTACTTC.

This clone was observed a single time. The chain recombines TRBV19 with TRBJ2-3; D ambiguous. CDR1 LNHDA and CDR2 SQIVND come from the germline V gene (reference sequence). This CDR3 is built from 12 residues. V was clipped by 8 bases and J by 2 bases, with 8 bases between them. This CDR3 reads CASGLNTDTQYF. Written as DNA, the CDR3 is TGTGCCAGTGGCCTTAACACAGATACGCAGTATTTT.

This chain connects TRBV7-6 to TRBJ2-7, with 11 bases fitting TRBD1. This CDR3 region has 14 residues. Unmatched junction bases numbered 2, after V lost 4 bases and J lost 3 bases. CDR1 and CDR2 from the germline V gene are SGHVS and FNYEAQ. The CDR3 spells CASSSGQGDYEQYF. In DNA form, the CDR3 reads TGTGCCAGCAGCTCGGGACAGGGGGACTACGAGCAGTACTTC. The full variable domain, with the rest looked up from reference TRBV7-6 and TRBJ2-7, is GAGVSQSPRYKVTKRGQDVALRCDPISGHVSLYWYRQALGQGPEFLTYFNYEAQQDKSGLPNDRFSAERPEGSISTLTIQRTEQRDSAMYRCASSSGQGDYEQYFGPGTRLTVT.

This clone was counted only a few times. V gene TRBV27 combines with J gene TRBJ1-2; 8 bases match TRBD1. In germline, CDR1 is MNHEY, CDR2 SMNVEV (reference sequence). The V and J ends lost 6 bases and 3 bases, in that order; junction bases with no gene match: 9. CDR3 length: 15 residues. CDR3 protein: CASSPRGPGHYGYTF. In DNA form, the CDR3 reads TGTGCCAGCAGCCCCAGGGGGCCAGGTCACTATGGCTACACCTTC.

In nucleotides, the CDR3 is TGTGCCAGCAGCGCTACTAGCGGATACTACAATGAGCAGTTCTTC. Its translation: CASSATSGYYNEQFF. The chain combines TRBV9 with TRBJ2-1; 8 bases fit TRBD2. The CDR3 consists of 15 residues. Per the germline V gene, CDR1 is SGDLS and CDR2 is YYNGEE. V was pared by 3 bases and J by 3 bases, with 5 bases of the junction left unmatched.

This chain connects TRBV28 to TRBJ2-2; TRBD2 aligns across 9 bases. Trimming at V came to 7 bases and at J to 3 bases, leaving 3 bases not matched to a gene. CDR1 MDHEN and CDR2 SYDVKM come from the germline V gene. CDR3 size: 14 residues. The CDR3 region has the DNA TGTGCCAGCAATCTAGCGGGGTACACCGGGGAGCTGTTTTTT. Protein product: CASNLAGYTGELFF.

The chain carries TRBV7-2 and TRBJ2-2, with a possible D match to TRBD1 (5 bases). The CDR3 consists of 14 residues. The germline V gene encodes CDR1 SGHTA and CDR2 FQGNSA. Trimming cost V 6 bases and J 4 bases, with 12 bases left between them. The CDR3, as DNA: TGTGCCAGCAGTCACGAAGGGGTCACCGGGGAGCTGTTTTTT. This codes for CASSHEGVTGELFF. Supplemented by reference TRBV7-2 and TRBJ2-2, the full variable domain reads GAGVSQSPSNKVTEKGKDVELRCDPISGHTALYWYRQSLGQGLEFLIYFQGNSAPDKSGLPSDRFSAERTGGSVSTLTIQRTQQEDSAVYLCASSHEGVTGELFFGEGSRLTVL.

The chain combines TRBV7-2 with TRBJ2-1, with 7 bases identical to TRBD1. V lost 5 bases and J lost 3; bases outside the gene matches: 13. Germline V gives CDR1 SGHTA, CDR2 FQGNSA. This CDR3 has 17 amino acids. The CDR3 coding sequence is TGTGCCAGCAGCCGCAGACAGGGTCTGGGGTACTACAATGAGCAGTTCTTC. As protein: CASSRRQGLGYYNEQFF.

The chain uses TRBV2 and TRBJ1-1; D is undetermined. The CDR3 consists of 16 residues. V was clipped by 0 bases and J by 3 bases, with 14 bases between them. The germline V gene has CDR1 SNHLY and CDR2 FYNNEI. CDR3 sequence (DNA): TGTGCCAGCAGTGAAGCGCGGTATGCTGGCGACACTGAAGCTTTCTTT. Its translation is CASSEARYAGDTEAFF. Full variable domain (outside the CDR3, taken from reference TRBV2 and TRBJ1-1): EPEVTQTPSHQVTQMGQEVILRCVPISNHLYFYWYRQILGQKVEFLVSFYNNEISEKSEIFDDQFSVERPDGSNFTLKIRSTKLEDSAMYFCASSEARYAGDTEAFFGQGTRLTVV.

J is TRBJ2-7 and V is TRBV29-1; unclear D gene. V was pared by 0 bases and J by 8 bases, with 17 bases between. The V gene's germline CDR1 is SQVTM and CDR2 ANQGSEA. This CDR3 has 14 residues. The CDR3, as DNA: TGCAGCGTTGAAGATCCAGACTCCGTCCCTCAGCAGTACTTC. Amino acids: CSVEDPDSVPQQYF.

The V and J genes are TRBV10-3 and TRBJ2-1; the match to TRBD2 covers 8 bases. Germline lookup yields CDR1 ENHRY and CDR2 SYGVKD. The CDR3 has 16 amino acids. Trimming at V came to 8 bases and at J to 7 bases, leaving 16 bases not matched to a gene. CDR3 bases: TGTGCCATCGGGCTAGCCGGGAGGGGGTCTGGGAATGAGCAGTTCTTC. It specifies CAIGLAGRGSGNEQFF.

This clone was picked up one time. This chain joins TRBV6-1 and TRBJ1-2, with 8 bases identical to TRBD1. J gave up 5 bases and V 8 bases, and 13 bases lay outside the gene matches. The CDR3 sequence is 15 residues long. Germline assignment: CDR1 MNHNS and CDR2 SASEGT. In nucleotides, the CDR3 is TGTGCCAGCGGACTAATCGGGACAGGTCGATATGGCTACACCTTC. This sequence encodes CASGLIGTGRYGYTF.

V and J are TRBV28 and TRBJ2-4; no clear D gene. Germline CDR1 and CDR2: MDHEN and SYDVKM. Trimming took 6 bases from V and 9 from J, leaving 18 bases between them. The CDR3 length is 14 residues. CDR3 residues: CASSLNQPPTIQYF. CDR3 DNA sequence: TGTGCCAGCAGCCTAAATCAACCCCCAACCATTCAGTACTTC.

This sequence joins TRBV6-1 and TRBJ2-2; 8 bases align to TRBD2. The J segment lost 4 bases and the V segment lost 3 bases, leaving 4 bases of the junction unmatched. Germline V gene lookup returns CDR1 MNHNS and CDR2 SASEGT. The CDR3 is 15 residues long. DNA for the CDR3: TGTGCCAGCAGTGAGAGTAGCGGGATCACCGGGGAGCTGTTTTTT. This gives the protein CASSESSGITGELFF.

The rearrangement joins TRBV11-3 to TRBJ1-3; TRBD1 aligns across 9 bases. With 5 bases clipped from V and 2 bases from J, the junction kept 4 bases outside the gene matches. Germline V CDR1 and CDR2: SGHNT, YENEEA. There are 15 residues in the CDR3. The CDR3 protein is CASSRGTGPGNTIYF. The CDR3 nucleotides are TGTGCCAGCAGCCGGGGGACAGGGCCTGGAAACACCATATATTTT.

This clone was detected only once. The genes are TRBV20-1 and TRBJ2-7; no clear D. Germline CDR1 DFQATT, CDR2 SNEGSKA (reference sequence). The CDR3 spans 11 residues. V was shortened by 6 bases and J by 5 bases, with 11 bases between the two germline ends. CDR3 DNA sequence: TGCAGTGCCTACGACACCCACGAGCAGTACTTC. This encodes CSAYDTHEQYF.

This clone was found many times. The rearrangement links TRBV28 to TRBJ1-3; 9 bases agree with TRBD1. Germline V gene data show CDR1 as MDHEN and CDR2 as SYDVKM. The CDR3 spans 15 residues. Trimming cost V 6 bases and J 3 bases; bases outside gene matches: 6. The CDR3 loop is CASSYRGRNGNTIYF. CDR3 sequence (DNA): TGTGCCAGCAGCTACAGGGGGCGCAATGGAAACACCATATATTTT.

V and J are TRBV2 and TRBJ1-5; D is possibly TRBD1 (6 bases). Germline values: CDR1 SNHLY, CDR2 FYNNEI. Trimming pared 4 bases from V and 0 bases from J, leaving 10 bases between. The CDR3 length is 15 residues. The CDR3 is CASSGRGNSNQPQHF. As DNA, the CDR3 is TGTGCCAGCAGTGGCAGGGGAAATAGCAATCAGCCCCAGCATTTT.

The CDR3 reads CASSGDRALYNSPLHF. The CDR3 DNA is TGTGCCAGCAGTGGGGACAGGGCCCTCTATAATTCACCCCTCCACTTT. The chain is built from TRBV2 and TRBJ1-6, with 9 bases aligning to TRBD1. Losses at the gene ends were 4 bases for V and 3 bases for J; bases not matched to a gene: 4. The CDR3 consists of 16 residues. Germline-derived CDR1 and CDR2 are SNHLY and FYNNEI. Variable domain in full (rest from reference TRBV2 and TRBJ1-6): EPEVTQTPSHQVTQMGQEVILRCVPISNHLYFYWYRQILGQKVEFLVSFYNNEISEKSEIFDDQFSVERPDGSNFTLKIRSTKLEDSAMYFCASSGDRALYNSPLHFGNGTRLTVT.

V and J are TRBV5-5 and TRBJ2-4, with TRBD2 matching 10 bases. The CDR3 consists of 16 residues. The germline CDR1 and CDR2 sequences are SGHKS and YYEKEE (reference sequence). The junction had 12 bases not matched to a gene; V was cut back by 3 bases and J by 9 bases. The CDR3 DNA is TGTGCCAGCAGCTCCCGCGGGGCTAGCGGGAGTACCATTCAGTACTTC. Encoded protein: CASSSRGASGSTIQYF.